The following is a TCR beta chain sequence with its context. These data originate in a study of blood T cell repertoires in COVID-19. Study at large: The samples span acute and convalescent COVID-19 from the United States, Italy and Spain.

The junction had 11 bases not matched to a gene; V was cut back by 6 bases and J by 3 bases. The germline V gene encodes CDR1 MDHEN and CDR2 SYDVKM. The CDR3 contains 16 residues. In the authors' workflow: Quantification of nucleated cells was approximated via reference gene primer amplification. This table comes from immunoSEQ multiplex PCR, and its TCRdb copy is limited to in-frame clones, with some not included. The D gene and trimming were derived from the DNA, and the V and J assignments and clone size from that table. Of some 270,000 clones in the sample, under 85% were seen once. Followed longitudinally, the Seattle patients had been enrolled during active infection.

The sequencing input was peripheral blood. The V gene is TRBV28, the J gene TRBJ1-5; 7 nucleotides agree with TRBD1. This TCR was sampled from a human donor with COVID-19, enrolled during active disease. The donor label of this sample is uncertain. The CDR3 nucleotides read TGTGCCAGCAGGAACTCAGGGGGAAATGTCAATCAGCCCCAGCATTTT. Translation: CASRNSGGNVNQPQHF.